Here is one T cell receptor beta chain with its context. Antigen: not known. This entry is derived from a study of shared clonotypes between healthy human individuals. Study findings and constraints: Donor scarcity curtailed the genetic and exposure-history diversity represented herein.

Healthy adults negative for HIV, lacking recent acute infections or vaccinations, served as donors. Every subset's genomic DNA went evenly onto several immunoSEQ plates. TCRdb's table, derived via immunoSEQ multiplex PCR, lists solely in-frame clones and lacks some. Here the sample spans about half a million clones, about 72% being singletons. CDR1 SGHDN and CDR2 FVKESK come from the germline V gene. Germline trimming cut 2 bases from V and 7 bases from J; bases unmatched to any gene: 5. The CDR3 sequence is 15 residues long. The sample taken for sequencing was PBMCs. The receptor was derived from a woman in her thirties or forties in good health. Some clones in this sample may be carry-over from other donors' samples. The chain uses TRBV14 and TRBJ2-1; 10 bases map to TRBD2. The CDR3 spells CASSQLAGALNEQFF. Written as DNA, the CDR3 is TGTGCCAGCAGCCAACTAGCGGGAGCTTTAAATGAGCAGTTCTTC.